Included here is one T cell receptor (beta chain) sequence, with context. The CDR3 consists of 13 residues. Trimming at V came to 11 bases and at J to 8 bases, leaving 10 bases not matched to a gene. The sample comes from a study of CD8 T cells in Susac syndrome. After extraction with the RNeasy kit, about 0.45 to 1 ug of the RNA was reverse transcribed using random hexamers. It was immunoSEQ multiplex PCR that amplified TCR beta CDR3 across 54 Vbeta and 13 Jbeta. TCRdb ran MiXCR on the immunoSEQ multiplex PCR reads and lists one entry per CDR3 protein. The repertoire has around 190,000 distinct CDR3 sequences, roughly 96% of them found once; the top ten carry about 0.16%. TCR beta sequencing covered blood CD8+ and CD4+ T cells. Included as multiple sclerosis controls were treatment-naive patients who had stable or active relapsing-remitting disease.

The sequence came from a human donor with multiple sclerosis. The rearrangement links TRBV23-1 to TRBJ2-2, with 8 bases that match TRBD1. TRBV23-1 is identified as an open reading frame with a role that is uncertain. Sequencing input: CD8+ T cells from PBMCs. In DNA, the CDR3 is TGCGCCGGATATCCCCAGGGGGCTGGGGAGCTGTTTTTT. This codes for CAGYPQGAGELFF.